A selection of T cell receptor beta chains follows, all from one sample in a study of OX40 agonist ivuxolimab in advanced cancers. Here immunoSEQ multiplex PCR was the method, and the copy in TCRdb shows in-frame clones only, minus some. This sample has some 41,000 clones, with around 89% found just once. The sample was CD4+ or CD8+ T cells sorted from blood, taken in a trial of the OX40 agonist ivuxolimab. The receptors were gathered from an adult with an advanced solid tumor such as melanoma, head and neck, liver or kidney cancer. The CDR3 runs from the conserved cysteine through the conserved F or W. Each record gives: V gene, clone size, J gene, D gene, CDR3 DNA, CDR3 protein. D genes are given only for firm matches. The size of a clone is reported for some rows only, either as once, few or many, or as a class for expanded clones.

V: TRBV7-8; size: .; J: TRBJ2-1; D: .; DNA: TGTGCCAGCAGCCCCAGGGAGAATGAGCAGTTCTTC; CDR3: CASSPRENEQFF
V: TRBV27; size: .; J: TRBJ2-3; D: .; DNA: TGTGCCAGCAGTTTAATCGGGTGGGCAGAGAGGGATACGCAGTATTTT; CDR3: CASSLIGWAERDTQYF
V: TRBV19; size: .; J: TRBJ1-5; D: .; DNA: TGTGCCAGTAGTTGGATTTTTACCGCGGGTCAGCCCCAGCATTTT; CDR3: CASSWIFTAGQPQHF
V: TRBV7-6; size: .; J: TRBJ2-3; D: TRBD1; DNA: TGTGCCAGCAGCCCAGCTCCAGGGGGCATTGCAGATACGCAGTATTTT; CDR3: CASSPAPGGIADTQYF
V: TRBV27; size: .; J: TRBJ1-1; D: TRBD1; DNA: TGTGCCAGCAGTTCTCCGGGACAGGGAAACACTGAAGCTTTCTTT; CDR3: CASSSPGQGNTEAFF
V: TRBV2; size: .; J: TRBJ1-2; D: .; DNA: TGTGCCAGCAGTGAAGGTAGCGTTCCACCACATGGCTACACCTTC; CDR3: CASSEGSVPPHGYTF
V: TRBV7-2; size: .; J: TRBJ1-1; D: .; DNA: TGTGCCAGCAGCTTAGTTGGGGGGAACACTGAAGCTTTCTTT; CDR3: CASSLVGGNTEAFF
V: TRBV5-1; size: .; J: TRBJ2-3; D: .; DNA: TGCGCCAGCAGCTTTAGGCCTAGTGGGGGGTCAAGCACAGATACGCAGTATTTT; CDR3: CASSFRPSGGSSTDTQYF
V: TRBV12-5; size: .; J: TRBJ1-1; D: .; DNA: TGTGCTAGTGGTTTGGTACTTGGGGCTTTCTTT; CDR3: CASGLVLGAFF
V: TRBV18; size: .; J: TRBJ2-7; D: TRBD2; DNA: TGTGCCAGCTCATCTACTAGCGGGGGGGCTTACGAGCAGTACTTC; CDR3: CASSSTSGGAYEQYF
V: TRBV29-1; size: .; J: TRBJ2-6; D: .; DNA: TGCAGCGTTTTGAACAGGGTTGGGGCCAACGTCCTGACTTTC; CDR3: CSVLNRVGANVLTF
V: TRBV18; size: .; J: TRBJ1-1; D: .; DNA: TGTGCCAGCTCACGGAACAACAGAATGAACACTGAAGCTTTCTTT; CDR3: CASSRNNRMNTEAFF
V: TRBV10-3; size: .; J: TRBJ2-3; D: .; DNA: TGTGCCGGGGGGGGCGGGGCAGATACGCAGTATTTT; CDR3: CAGGGGADTQYF
V: TRBV7-3; size: .; J: TRBJ2-3; D: .; DNA: TGTGCCAGCAGCTTAAATGGGGGGTCACTGTTAGATACGCAGTATTTT; CDR3: CASSLNGGSLLDTQYF
V: TRBV15; size: .; J: TRBJ1-1; D: .; DNA: TGTGCCACCAGCAGAGATGTGGGAAGGGGCACTGAAGCTTTCTTT; CDR3: CATSRDVGRGTEAFF
V: TRBV28; size: .; J: TRBJ1-2; D: TRBD1; DNA: TGTGCCAGCAGTTTGGGCCGGGACAGACCTAGGAGCTACACCTTC; CDR3: CASSLGRDRPRSYTF
V: TRBV5-1; size: .; J: TRBJ2-5; D: .; DNA: TGCGCCAGCAAACAGGGAGGGTGGACGAGGGAGACCCAGTACTTC; CDR3: CASKQGGWTRETQYF
V: TRBV19; size: .; J: TRBJ2-2; D: .; DNA: TGTGCCAGTCGTGAGAGAACGAACACCGGGGAGCTGTTTTTT; CDR3: CASRERTNTGELFF
V: TRBV18; size: once; J: TRBJ1-1; D: .; DNA: TGTGCCAGCTCCCACTCCGGGAACACTGAAGCTTTCTTT; CDR3: CASSHSGNTEAFF
V: TRBV2; size: .; J: TRBJ2-2; D: .; DNA: TGTGCCAGCAGTCTCGAGGGGGGGCCGAACACCGGGGAGCTGTTTTTT; CDR3: CASSLEGGPNTGELFF
V: TRBV2; size: .; J: TRBJ2-1; D: TRBD1; DNA: TGTGCCAGCAGTCGCGGACAGGGTTCTGAGCAGTTCTTC; CDR3: CASSRGQGSEQFF
V: TRBV11-2; size: once; J: TRBJ2-4; D: .; DNA: TGTGCCAGCAGCTTAGTGGCGGGGGCCCCTCGGAAAACTCAGTACTTC; CDR3: CASSLVAGAPRKTQYF
V: TRBV5-1; size: .; J: TRBJ1-2; D: TRBD1; DNA: TGCGCCAGCAGCTTGCAGGCAGGGGGCGGGTATGGCTACACCTTC; CDR3: CASSLQAGGGYGYTF
V: TRBV6-5; size: .; J: TRBJ2-7; D: .; DNA: TGTGCCAGCAGCCCACAAGGGTACGAGCAGTACTTC; CDR3: CASSPQGYEQYF
V: TRBV18; size: .; J: TRBJ1-1; D: .; DNA: TGTGCCAGCTCACCACCGATGAAGGGGAACACTGAAGCTTTCTTT; CDR3: CASSPPMKGNTEAFF
V: TRBV5-6; size: .; J: TRBJ2-7; D: .; DNA: TGTGCCAGCAGCGAAAACTACGAGCAGTACTTC; CDR3: CASSENYEQYF
V: TRBV5-1; size: .; J: TRBJ1-1; D: .; DNA: TGCGCCAGCAGTTGGGGGAACACTGAAGCTTTCTTT; CDR3: CASSWGNTEAFF
V: TRBV7-2; size: .; J: TRBJ2-6; D: TRBD1; DNA: TGTGCCAGCACCCCAGGGGGCGCTGGGGCCAACGTCCTGACTTTC; CDR3: CASTPGGAGANVLTF
V: TRBV18; size: .; J: TRBJ1-3; D: .; DNA: TGTGCCAGCTCACCGTCGGTCACCTCGGGGGCTGGAAACACCATATATTTT; CDR3: CASSPSVTSGAGNTIYF
V: TRBV6-5; size: .; J: TRBJ1-2; D: .; DNA: TGTGCCAGCAGTTACTCTGGGGTTCGAGGCTACACCTTC; CDR3: CASSYSGVRGYTF
V: TRBV2; size: .; J: TRBJ2-2; D: .; DNA: TGTGCCAGCAGTGAAGCGGGGCAGGGCACCGGGGAGCTGTTTTTT; CDR3: CASSEAGQGTGELFF
V: TRBV2; size: .; J: TRBJ2-7; D: .; DNA: TGTGCCAGCAAGCCCCCCTTCAGGGGTTACGAGCAGTACTTC; CDR3: CASKPPFRGYEQYF
V: TRBV6-1; size: .; J: TRBJ2-2; D: .; DNA: TGTGCCAGCATCCCTGGAGGGAACACCGGGGAGCTGTTTTTT; CDR3: CASIPGGNTGELFF
V: TRBV7-9; size: few; J: TRBJ1-4; D: .; DNA: TGTGCCAGCAGCTCCCGGGACATTTTATTGAATGAAAAACTGTTTTTT; CDR3: CASSSRDILLNEKLFF
V: TRBV28; size: .; J: TRBJ1-6; D: .; DNA: TGTGCCAGCAGCTCGAGGCCCGCCAATTCACCCCTCCACTTT; CDR3: CASSSRPANSPLHF
V: TRBV9; size: once; J: TRBJ1-1; D: .; DNA: TGTGCCAGCAGCGTAGATTGGGGGGCTGGCACTGAAGCTTTCTTT; CDR3: CASSVDWGAGTEAFF
V: TRBV2; size: .; J: TRBJ1-4; D: TRBD1; DNA: TGTGCCAGCAGCAGAGACCGGGACAGAGAAAAACTGTTTTTT; CDR3: CASSRDRDREKLFF
V: TRBV7-2; size: .; J: TRBJ2-1; D: TRBD1; DNA: TGTGCCACCAACTCCGGACAGGGAGAGTGGAATGAGCAGTTCTTC; CDR3: CATNSGQGEWNEQFF
V: TRBV28; size: .; J: TRBJ2-7; D: .; DNA: TGTGCCAGCAGTCCCACTCCAGGGCGAGAAGGGGCCTACGAGCAGTACTTC; CDR3: CASSPTPGREGAYEQYF
V: TRBV7-3; size: .; J: TRBJ2-3; D: .; DNA: TGTGCCAGCAGCTTTGGGGGGCGTACAGATACGCAGTATTTT; CDR3: CASSFGGRTDTQYF
V: TRBV5-1; size: medium-sized; J: TRBJ1-2; D: TRBD1; DNA: TGCGCCAGCAGTCGGACAGGGGGCGACTATGGCTACACCTTC; CDR3: CASSRTGGDYGYTF
V: TRBV23-1; size: .; J: TRBJ2-5; D: TRBD2; DNA: TGCGCCAGCAGTCAGTCAAGGACTAGCGGGGGGGCCGACGCACGCGAGACCCAGTACTTC; CDR3: CASSQSRTSGGADARETQYF
V: TRBV5-1; size: .; J: TRBJ2-5; D: TRBD1; DNA: TGCGCCAGCAGCTCCACGGGACAGGGGCAAGAGACCCAGTACTTC; CDR3: CASSSTGQGQETQYF
V: TRBV7-2; size: .; J: TRBJ1-3; D: TRBD1; DNA: TGTGCCAGCAGCTCCCAGGGGGGTGGAAACACCATATATTTT; CDR3: CASSSQGGGNTIYF
V: TRBV7-6; size: .; J: TRBJ1-5; D: .; DNA: TGTGCCAGCAGCTTAGAAGGGGGGACCGGTCAGCCCCAGCATTTT; CDR3: CASSLEGGTGQPQHF
V: TRBV27; size: .; J: TRBJ2-1; D: TRBD2; DNA: TGTGCCAGCAGTAAATTGACTAGCGGGGGGTCCTACAATGAGCAGTTCTTC; CDR3: CASSKLTSGGSYNEQFF
V: TRBV7-3; size: .; J: TRBJ2-1; D: TRBD2; DNA: TGTGCCAGCAGCTTACCCCCCGGGGGGGAGCAGTTCTTC; CDR3: CASSLPPGGEQFF
V: TRBV7-7; size: .; J: TRBJ2-7; D: .; DNA: TGTGCCAGCAGCTTAGATCGGGAGACAGAGCAGTACTTC; CDR3: CASSLDRETEQYF
V: TRBV11-2; size: .; J: TRBJ2-7; D: TRBD1; DNA: TGTGCCAGCAGCCCTCTAAGTCGACAGGGTGTCTACGAGCAGTACTTC; CDR3: CASSPLSRQGVYEQYF
V: TRBV6-5; size: .; J: TRBJ2-3; D: .; DNA: TGTGCCAGCAGGACTCCTGGGGGCACAGATACGCAGTATTTT; CDR3: CASRTPGGTDTQYF
V: TRBV4-3; size: .; J: TRBJ1-2; D: TRBD1; DNA: TGCGCCAGCAGCCAAGATAGTGGGGACAGCTATGGCTACACCTTC; CDR3: CASSQDSGDSYGYTF